This T cell receptor beta chain originates from a study of cytomegalovirus exposure and HLA in healthy donors. Study observations and caveats: Most TCR beta V segments were productive about 87% or about 30% of the time in an earlier analysis. Reports showed the classifier diagnosing cytomegalovirus status with high specificity and sensitivity. A later analysis appeared to link common viral pathogens to several of the most significant clusters.

About this clone itself: Antigen: not known.

The germline V gene encodes CDR1 LGHNT and CDR2 FRNRAP. Trimming removed 0 bases at V and 2 bases at J, with 17 bases between. The CDR3 has 18 residues. PCR employed 60 Vbeta and 13 Jbeta primers. Measured with immunoSEQ multiplex PCR; TCRdb has only the in-frame clones, and not every one. The table lists under 250,000 clones, about 80% of them singletons. Sequenced input: PBMCs. The source of this sequence is a man between 25 and 39 years old in good health and CMV-seronegative. This chain links TRBV12-5 with TRBJ1-5; no clear D gene. The CDR3 bases are TGTGCTAGTGGTTTGGTACTCGACCGCAGAGGAGGCAATCAGCCCCAGCATTTT. Amino acid sequence: CASGLVLDRRGGNQPQHF.